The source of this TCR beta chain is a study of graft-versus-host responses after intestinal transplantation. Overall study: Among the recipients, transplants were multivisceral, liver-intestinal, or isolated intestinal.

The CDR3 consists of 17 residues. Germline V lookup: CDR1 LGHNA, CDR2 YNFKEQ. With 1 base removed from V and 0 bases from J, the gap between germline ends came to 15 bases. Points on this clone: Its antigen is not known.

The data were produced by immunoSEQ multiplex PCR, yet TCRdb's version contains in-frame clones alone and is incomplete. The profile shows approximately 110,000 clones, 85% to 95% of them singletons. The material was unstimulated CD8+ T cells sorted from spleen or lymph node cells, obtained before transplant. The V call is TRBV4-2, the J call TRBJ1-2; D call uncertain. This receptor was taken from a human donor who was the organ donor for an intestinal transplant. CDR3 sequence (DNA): TGTGCCAGCAGCCAAGGCGGCAGTCCCTCCTCTAACTATGGCTACACCTTC. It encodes CASSQGGSPSSNYGYTF.